One sample yielded the 9 T cell receptor beta chains listed below, sequenced in a study of blood T cell repertoires in COVID-19. Method: immunoSEQ multiplex PCR; TCRdb's copy keeps in-frame clones and lacks some. The table records some 200,000 clones, 70% to 90% of them present only once. The sequencing input was peripheral blood. The receptors come from a man between 60 and 75 years old with active or convalescent COVID-19.

Comments on this clone: At one end, the junction sequence differs from germline, possibly due to a read error. CDR3 coding DNA: TGTGCCAGCAGTATCCCAACAGTGACCGATCTTTTT. It yields the protein CASSIPTVTDLF. The J gene is TRBJ1-3, the V gene TRBV12-3 or TRBV12-4, with no clear D. This CDR3 is 12 amino acids long.

This rearrangement joins TRBV2 to TRBJ1-6; 8 bases match TRBD1. V was clipped by 7 bases and J by 13 bases; unmatched bases: 12. The germline gives CDR1 SNHLY, CDR2 FYNNEI. The CDR3 runs 14 residues. CDR3 coding DNA: TGTGCCAGCAAAGGAGGACAGGGTTCGGTCCCCCTCCACTTT. This encodes CASKGGQGSVPLHF.

The rearrangement uses TRBV12-5 and TRBJ1-5; tentatively, D is TRBD1 (6 bases). V was pared by 4 bases and J by 8 bases, with 15 bases between. The CDR3 is made up of 14 amino acids. Per germline, CDR1 LGHNT and CDR2 FRNRAP. Here the CDR3 DNA reads TGTGCTAGTGGTTCCGAGGGAGGGGGGAAGCCCCAGCATTTT. Translation: CASGSEGGGKPQHF.

This sequence joins TRBV5-1 and TRBJ2-1, with 10 bases identical to TRBD2. CDR1 is SGHRS and CDR2 is YFSETQ in the germline V gene. The length of the CDR3 is 16 residues. V gave up 2 bases and J gave up 4 bases; unmatched junction bases: 6. The CDR3 DNA sequence: TGCGCCAGCAGCTTCACCGGGACTAGCGCGTACAATGAGCAGTTCTTC. It codes for CASSFTGTSAYNEQFF.

The CDR3: CASSFGQGSYEQYF. CDR3 coding DNA: TGCGCCAGCAGCTTCGGACAGGGCTCCTACGAGCAGTACTTC. This chain connects TRBV5-1 to TRBJ2-7; 8 nucleotides agree with TRBD1. The germline CDR1 and CDR2 sequences are SGHRS and YFSETQ. This CDR3 is 14 amino acids long. Germline trimming cut 2 bases from V and 0 bases from J; bases unmatched to any gene: 1.

The chain links TRBV5-1 to TRBJ1-2, with 7 bases that match TRBD1. The trim removed 4 bases at V and 6 bases at J, leaving 6 bases unmatched. Germline V gene sequence: CDR1 SGHRS, CDR2 YFSETQ. This CDR3 spans 13 amino acids. The CDR3 DNA reads TGCGCCAGCAGCCGTGACAGGGTGGATGGCTACACCTTC. It is translated as CASSRDRVDGYTF.

The chain recombines TRBV5-4 with TRBJ2-5; 8 bases are a match to TRBD1. The length of the CDR3 is 13 residues. Per the germline V gene, CDR1 is SGHNT and CDR2 is YYREEE (reference sequence). V lost 0 bases to trimming and J lost 5 bases; unmatched junction nucleotides: 0. The CDR3 coding sequence is TGTGCCAGCAGCTTGGGGGACAGGGAGACCCAGTACTTC. This translates into CASSLGDRETQYF.

This clone was counted only a few times. CDR3 in DNA: TGTGCCAGCAGCTTAGTTGGTAGCGGGGGGCTTGGAGAGACCCAGTACTTC. Translated, it gives CASSLVGSGGLGETQYF. The chain carries TRBV11-2 and TRBJ2-5; TRBD2 matches at 10 bases. CDR1 and CDR2 from the germline V gene are SGHAT and FQNNGV. The J segment lost 4 bases and the V segment lost 1 base, leaving 9 bases of the junction unmatched. The CDR3 consists of 17 residues.

The CDR3: CASSQDFGGSGNTIYF. The CDR3 DNA follows: TGTGCCAGCAGCCAAGATTTCGGGGGTAGTGGAAACACCATATATTTT. The genes are TRBV4-2 and TRBJ1-3; the D gene is possibly TRBD1 (5 bases). The germline CDR1 and CDR2 sequences are LGHNA and YNFKEQ. V lost 0 bases to trimming and J lost 3 bases, with 12 bases between them. The CDR3 totals 16 residues.